Below, one T cell receptor (beta chain) is given with its context. Its matching antigen is unknown. This entry is derived from a study of post-analysis software for immune sequencing data. The study's findings and limits: When patients were compared with controls, a handful of TRBV segments were more frequent, TRBV5-6, TRBV5-1 and TRBV20-1 among them.

Presence of unique molecular identifiers characterized the TCR beta cDNA libraries. From the PCR reads, TCRdb called clonotypes with MiXCR, one entry per CDR3 protein. The sample has more than 350,000 distinct CDR3 sequences, approximately 38% seen once. The germline gives CDR1 ENHRY, CDR2 SYGVKD. The V end lost 0 bases, the J end lost 4 bases, and 10 bases lay between the germline ends. The CDR3 totals 15 residues. The chain employs TRBV10-3 and TRBJ2-1; D gene uncertain. Sequencing was done on a sample of blood. This sequence originates from a girl aged 2-10 years with multiple sclerosis. The CDR3 DNA follows: TGTGCCATCAGTGAGTCGACACTGGGATACAATGAGCAGTTCTTC. It yields the protein CAISESTLGYNEQFF.